These 15 T cell receptor beta chains were all obtained from the same sample, sequenced in a study of blood T cell repertoires in COVID-19. TCRdb's copy holds only in-frame clones and misses some; the assay was immunoSEQ multiplex PCR. The repertoire includes roughly 130,000 clones, 86% of them detected once, and approximately 2.3% sits in the top ten. The sequencing input was PBMCs or T cells enriched from blood (not recorded which). The receptor set was obtained from a woman in her fifties or sixties who had recovered from COVID-19.

This clone has more than one count but fewer than ten. The rearrangement uses TRBV29-1 and TRBJ2-1, with 7 bases matching TRBD2. CDR1 and CDR2 from the germline V gene are SQVTM and ANQGSEA. With V trimmed by 6 bases and J by 8 bases, 7 bases remained unmatched. The CDR3 runs to 12 residues. CDR3 protein: CSVAGVVDEQFF. DNA for the CDR3: TGCAGCGTCGCGGGAGTAGTGGATGAGCAGTTCTTC.

The genes are TRBV3-1 (or the pseudogene TRBV3-2) and TRBJ1-1; 8 bases agree with TRBD1. The CDR3 runs to 15 residues. Germline V CDR1 and CDR2: LGHDT, YNNKEL (reference sequence). Trimming removed 4 bases from V and 0 bases from J; junction bases left unmatched: 4. DNA of the CDR3: TGTGCCAGCAGCCGAGGACAGGGAATGAACACTGAAGCTTTCTTT. It yields the protein CASSRGQGMNTEAFF.

The chain joins TRBV10-3 to TRBJ1-1, with D hard to call. V was cut by 7 bases and J by 3 bases, with 15 bases left in between. This CDR3 is built from 14 residues. Germline V gene lookup returns CDR1 ENHRY and CDR2 SYGVKD. Written as DNA, the CDR3 is TGTGCCATCACCGGACTGGGAAGAGACACTGAAGCTTTCTTT. Amino acid sequence: CAITGLGRDTEAFF.

This clone was detected only a few times. J is TRBJ2-1 and V is TRBV9; 7 bases are a match to TRBD2. With V trimmed by 2 bases and J by 6 bases, 5 bases remained unmatched. The CDR3 has 14 residues. Germline CDR1 SGDLS, CDR2 YYNGEE. As DNA, the CDR3 is TGTGCCAGCAGCGTCACGGGGGGAAGCAATGAGCAGTTCTTC. Protein product: CASSVTGGSNEQFF.

The CDR3 nucleotides are TGCAGCGTCCGGACAGGGGGCGTCTACGAGCAGTACTTC. As protein: CSVRTGGVYEQYF. The gene calls are TRBV29-1 and TRBJ2-7, with 11 bases that match TRBD1. Germline CDR1 and CDR2: SQVTM and ANQGSEA. V was clipped by 6 bases and J by 3 bases; unmatched bases: 4. The CDR3 sequence is 13 residues long.

The chain joins TRBV7-6 to TRBJ2-1, with TRBD1 as a possible D gene (6 bases). From germline, CDR1 is SGHVS and CDR2 FNYEAQ. With 8 bases removed from V and 8 bases from J, the gap between germline ends came to 19 bases. The CDR3 is made up of 14 amino acids. CDR3 sequence (DNA): TGTGCCAGCCGGAGACAGGCCTCAGGGTATGAGCAGTTCTTC. It is translated as CASRRQASGYEQFF.

This chain connects TRBV23-1 to TRBJ1-4, with D uncertain. TRBV23-1 is sorted into the ORF group, with uncertain function. The CDR3 runs 14 residues. Trimming shortened V by 10 bases and J by 0 bases, and 12 bases separated the two germline ends. The CDR3 protein is CATRRRTTNEKLFF. Written as DNA, the CDR3 is TGCGCCACCCGGCGGAGAACAACTAATGAAAAACTGTTTTTT.

The chain uses TRBV4-1 and TRBJ2-3, with D possibly being TRBD1 (5 bases). The germline CDR1 and CDR2 sequences are MGHRA and YSYEKL. This CDR3 comprises 14 residues. V lost 1 base, J lost 4 bases, and 9 bases lay in between. The chain's CDR3 is CASSQAQGADTQYF. The CDR3 coding sequence is TGCGCCAGCAGCCAAGCCCAGGGCGCAGATACGCAGTATTTT.

This sequence joins TRBV6-6 and TRBJ1-3; TRBD1 is a possible D gene (6 bases). The CDR3 consists of 13 residues. Germline values: CDR1 MNHNY, CDR2 SVGAGI (reference sequence). Trimming took off 5 bases at V and 4 bases at J, with 9 bases between the two ends. The CDR3 spells CASSATGGNTIYF. The CDR3 coding sequence is TGTGCCAGCAGTGCAACAGGGGGAAACACCATATATTTT.

This clone came up once. J is TRBJ1-4 and V is TRBV6-2 or TRBV6-3; 10 bases match TRBD1. The CDR3 contains 15 residues. Germline assignment: CDR1 MNHEY and CDR2 SVGEGT. The J segment lost 8 bases and the V segment lost 4 bases, leaving 7 bases of the junction unmatched. DNA of the CDR3: TGTGCCAGCAGTTCACGACAGGGGGCCGGGGAAAAACTGTTTTTT. Protein product: CASSSRQGAGEKLFF.

The chain combines TRBV16 with TRBJ2-7; D unclear. Germline V CDR1 and CDR2: KGHSY, FQNENV. V gave up 4 bases and J gave up 5 bases, with 9 bases separating them. There are 12 residues in the CDR3. The CDR3 region has the DNA TGTGCCAGCAGCCTTCGGTTGGACGAGCAGTACTTC. This translates into CASSLRLDEQYF.

This chain links TRBV11-3 with TRBJ2-2; a possible D gene is TRBD2 (6 bases). Trimming shortened V by 1 base and J by 13 bases, and 7 bases separated the two germline ends. Per the germline V gene, CDR1 is SGHNT and CDR2 is YENEEA. The CDR3 spans 11 residues. Written as DNA, the CDR3 is TGTGCCAGCAGCTTAGGGGGAGGGCTGTTTTTT. Residues: CASSLGGGLFF.

This sequence joins TRBV7-9 and TRBJ1-6; 9 nucleotides match TRBD1. Trimming removed 5 bases from V and 9 bases from J; junction bases left unmatched: 11. CDR1 is SEHNR and CDR2 is FQNEAQ in the germline V gene (reference sequence). This CDR3 region has 16 residues. This CDR3 reads CASSRQTGTGSSPLHF. The CDR3 bases are TGTGCCAGCAGCAGACAAACCGGGACAGGGAGTTCACCCCTCCACTTT.

The chain couples TRBV5-6 to TRBJ1-4, with 7 bases identical to TRBD1. V lost 0 bases to trimming and J lost 8 bases; unmatched junction nucleotides: 7. The CDR3 spans 15 residues. Germline V lookup: CDR1 SGHDT, CDR2 YYEEEE. DNA for the CDR3: TGTGCCAGCAGCTTGGGGACAGGCTTAGGGGAAAAACTGTTTTTT. The encoded protein is CASSLGTGLGEKLFF.

CDR3 nucleotide sequence: TGTGCCTGGAGTGTATATTTTGTCAGAGGGAACACTGAAGCTTTCTTT. Amino acid sequence: CAWSVYFVRGNTEAFF. The rearrangement joins TRBV30 to TRBJ1-1; no clear D gene. The CDR3 is 16 residues long. Germline-derived CDR1 and CDR2 are GTSNPN and SVGIG (reference sequence). V was cut by 0 bases and J by 1 base, with 15 bases left in between.